Below are 28 T cell receptor beta chains sequenced from a single sample in a study of blood T cell repertoires in COVID-19. Assay: immunoSEQ multiplex PCR; the TCRdb copy retains only in-frame clones and omits some. The table shows roughly 180,000 clones, with about 82% occurring only once. Material: peripheral blood. These receptors all come from a woman aged 25 to 39 with acute or convalescent COVID-19.

This rearrangement joins TRBV5-4 to TRBJ1-1; D perhaps matches TRBD1 (5 bases). CDR1 SGHNT and CDR2 YYREEE come from the germline V gene (reference sequence). The V end lost 1 base, the J end lost 1 base, and 11 bases lay between the germline ends. The CDR3 consists of 15 residues. The CDR3 DNA follows: TGTGCCAGCAGCTTGCCTATCGGGGGGAACACTGAAGCTTTCTTT. Its translation is CASSLPIGGNTEAFF. Filled out from reference TRBV5-4 and TRBJ1-1, the complete variable domain reads ETGVTQSPTHLIKTRGQQVTLRCSSQSGHNTVSWYQQALGQGPQFIFQYYREEENGRGNFPPRFSGLQFPNYSSELNVNALELDDSALYLCASSLPIGGNTEAFFGQGTRLTVV.

This chain links TRBV5-4 with TRBJ2-3, with D possibly being TRBD1 (6 bases). Germline V gives CDR1 SGHNT, CDR2 YYREEE (reference sequence). The CDR3 runs 15 residues. Trimming left V 4 bases short and J 0 bases short, with 12 bases between. In nucleotides, the CDR3 is TGTGCCAGCAGCCCTGGACAGCATAGCACAGATACGCAGTATTTT. Its protein is CASSPGQHSTDTQYF.

The chain has TRBV12-3 or TRBV12-4 and TRBJ2-1; D is uncertain. The CDR3 is 13 amino acids. Trimming cost V 4 bases and J 9 bases, with 13 bases left between them. This CDR3 is CASSSGPSSEQFF. The DNA of the CDR3 is TGTGCCAGCAGTTCGGGTCCGTCAAGTGAGCAGTTCTTC.

J is TRBJ1-2 and V is TRBV12-3 or TRBV12-4, with D uncertain. Trimming took 2 bases from V and 2 from J, leaving 3 bases between them. This CDR3 contains 12 residues. CDR3 nucleotides: TGTGCCAGCAGTTTACAAAACTATGGCTACACCTTC. Protein sequence: CASSLQNYGYTF.

This clone was counted between two and nine times. This sequence joins TRBV18 and TRBJ1-3; 9 bases map to TRBD1. V was clipped by 2 bases and J by 0 bases; unmatched bases: 2. The CDR3 length is 16 residues. Germline CDR1 and CDR2: KGHSH and LQKENI. CDR3 residues: CASSPETGGSGNTIYF. For the CDR3, the DNA is TGTGCCAGCTCACCAGAGACAGGGGGCTCTGGAAACACCATATATTTT.

This clone was counted ten times or more. This chain joins TRBV27 and TRBJ2-1; D perhaps matches TRBD2 (6 bases). The V and J ends lost 6 bases and 9 bases respectively, with 21 bases between them. The CDR3 length is 15 residues. CDR1 and CDR2 (germline): MNHEY, SMNVEV (reference sequence). The CDR3 DNA reads TGTGCCAGCAGCTTCGGGACTCAGGTCACCGGTGAGCAGTTCTTC. Protein product: CASSFGTQVTGEQFF.

The CDR3 loop is CASIKGLAGGPAHNEQFF. As DNA, the CDR3 is TGTGCCAGCATTAAGGGGCTAGCGGGAGGGCCAGCTCACAATGAGCAGTTCTTC. This chain connects TRBV3-1 (or the pseudogene TRBV3-2) to TRBJ2-1, with 12 bases that match TRBD2. This CDR3 contains 18 residues. Germline trimming cut 7 bases from V and 5 bases from J; bases unmatched to any gene: 15. In germline, CDR1 is LGHDT, CDR2 YNNKEL (reference sequence).

The J gene is TRBJ1-1, the V gene TRBV12-5; perhaps TRBD1 as D (5 bases). This CDR3 is built from 13 residues. Trimming left V 2 bases short and J 5 bases short, with 9 bases between. Germline assignment: CDR1 LGHNT and CDR2 FRNRAP. Here the CDR3 DNA reads TGTGCTAGTGGTTTGATGGGGCATACTGAAGCTTTCTTT. Translated, it gives CASGLMGHTEAFF.

This chain connects TRBV4-1 to TRBJ2-6; TRBD1 matches at 7 bases. This CDR3 contains 15 residues. The V gene end was trimmed by 4 bases and the J gene end by 0 bases; junction bases not matched to a gene: 0. The V gene's germline CDR1 is MGHRA and CDR2 YSYEKL. The CDR3 coding sequence is TGCGCCAGCAGCCGACAGGGCTCTGGGGCCAACGTCCTGACTTTC. Translating gives CASSRQGSGANVLTF.

The rearrangement joins TRBV4-2 to TRBJ1-5; D is ambiguous. This CDR3 spans 15 amino acids. V was shortened by 1 base and J by 0 bases, with 7 bases between the two germline ends. CDR1 is LGHNA, CDR2 YNFKEQ, per germline. The CDR3 coding sequence is TGTGCCAGCAGCCAAGGAGGAGCTAGCAATCAGCCCCAGCATTTT. Its translation: CASSQGGASNQPQHF.

A few counts support this clone. Within the sample, other DNA sequences also encode this same CDR3. This rearrangement joins TRBV27 to TRBJ2-7, with D perhaps TRBD1 (6 bases). V was pared by 2 bases and J by 2 bases, with 13 bases between. The CDR3 has 15 amino acids. CDR1 is MNHEY, CDR2 SMNVEV, per germline (reference sequence). CDR3 DNA sequence: TGTGCCAGCAGTTTACTGGGACAAGGAACCTACGAGCAGTACTTC. It encodes CASSLLGQGTYEQYF.

This clone was counted a few times. The chain links TRBV2 to TRBJ2-1; D possibly corresponds to TRBD1 (5 bases). Germline values: CDR1 SNHLY, CDR2 FYNNEI. This CDR3 spans 12 amino acids. V was shortened by 4 bases and J by 11 bases, with 12 bases between the two germline ends. The CDR3 coding sequence is TGTGCCAGCAGTGTGGGGCCCAACCAGCAGTTCTTC. This sequence encodes CASSVGPNQQFF.

The V call is TRBV30, the J call TRBJ1-1; D perhaps matches TRBD1 (6 bases). Germline-derived CDR1 and CDR2 are GTSNPN and SVGIG (reference sequence). This CDR3 has 12 residues. V lost 5 bases and J 0 bases, leaving 7 bases between the germline ends. CDR3 region: CAWGQLNTEAFF. The CDR3 bases are TGTGCCTGGGGACAGTTGAACACTGAAGCTTTCTTT.

The chain carries TRBV19 and TRBJ1-1; possibly TRBD1 for D (5 bases). CDR1 is LNHDA and CDR2 is SQIVND in the germline V gene (reference sequence). Trimming stripped 5 bases from V and 2 bases from J, with 9 bases between. The CDR3 runs to 13 residues. This chain's CDR3 is CASSQTVNTEAFF. The CDR3 DNA reads as TGTGCCAGTAGTCAGACAGTAAACACTGAAGCTTTCTTT. Variable domain in full (rest from reference TRBV19 and TRBJ1-1): DGGITQSPKYLFRKEGQNVTLSCEQNLNHDAMYWYRQDPGQGLRLIYYSQIVNDFQKGDIAEGYSVSREKKESFPLTVTSAQKNPTAFYLCASSQTVNTEAFFGQGTRLTVV.

This clone was observed a single time. The V call is TRBV27, the J call TRBJ1-5; D is ambiguous. The length of the CDR3 is 14 residues. Trimming removed 4 bases from V and 6 bases from J, with 13 bases in between. In germline, CDR1 is MNHEY, CDR2 SMNVEV (reference sequence). In nucleotides, the CDR3 is TGTGCCAGCAGTTATGAGGGTACCCGTCAGCCCCAGCATTTT. Protein product: CASSYEGTRQPQHF.

The chain joins TRBV5-1 to TRBJ1-4; a weak D match, TRBD1 (5 bases). CDR3 length equals 14 residues. The V gene lost 4 bases and the J gene lost 3 bases, with 10 bases spanning the gap. The V gene's germline CDR1 is SGHRS and CDR2 YFSETQ. The CDR3 nucleotides read TGCGCCAGCAGCCTAGACAGTGCTAATGAAAAACTGTTTTTT. Protein: CASSLDSANEKLFF.

The rearrangement uses TRBV5-1 and TRBJ2-7; D gene uncertain. The CDR3 totals 14 residues. Per the germline V gene, CDR1 is SGHRS and CDR2 is YFSETQ. V was cut by 1 base and J by 0 bases, with 8 bases left in between. The CDR3, as DNA: TGCGCCAGCAGCTTGTTAGGCGGCTCCTACGAGCAGTACTTC. As protein: CASSLLGGSYEQYF.

The J gene is TRBJ1-4, the V gene TRBV6-5; 9 nucleotides align to TRBD1. This CDR3 comprises 15 residues. CDR1 and CDR2 (germline): MNHEY, SVGAGI. V lost 7 bases and J lost 3; bases outside the gene matches: 6. CDR3 loop: CASNNRQGANEKLFF. In DNA form, the CDR3 reads TGTGCCAGCAACAACCGACAGGGGGCTAATGAAAAACTGTTTTTT.

This chain links TRBV2 with TRBJ1-5; possibly TRBD1 for D (6 bases). This CDR3 is 15 amino acids long. The germline gives CDR1 SNHLY, CDR2 FYNNEI. V was clipped by 1 base and J by 5 bases, with 12 bases between them. The CDR3 DNA reads as TGTGCCAGCAGTGAAGGGCAGGGGATCGATCAGCCCCAGCATTTT. It yields the protein CASSEGQGIDQPQHF. The variable domain in full, with the rest retrieved from reference TRBV2 and TRBJ1-5, is EPEVTQTPSHQVTQMGQEVILRCVPISNHLYFYWYRQILGQKVEFLVSFYNNEISEKSEIFDDQFSVERPDGSNFTLKIRSTKLEDSAMYFCASSEGQGIDQPQHFGDGTRLSIL.

Details on this clone: One junction end disagrees with the germline gene, perhaps due to a read error. The chain carries TRBV6-5 and TRBJ2-7, with 9 positions matching TRBD2. Germline V gives CDR1 MNHEY, CDR2 SVGAGI. The CDR3 is 16 residues long. The CDR3 spells CATSYLGTSRAYEQYF. CDR3 nucleotides: TGTGCCACCAGTTACCTTGGGACTAGCAGAGCCTACGAGCAGTACTTC.

The chain joins TRBV27 to TRBJ2-7, with 8 bases matching TRBD1. CDR1 MNHEY and CDR2 SMNVEV come from the germline V gene (reference sequence). V shed 10 bases and J 2 bases; nucleotides not matched to a gene: 4. The CDR3 loop spans 12 amino acids. CDR3 nucleotides: TGTGCCACCAGGGGGCAAACCTACGAGCAGTACTTC. Translating it yields CATRGQTYEQYF.

The table lists this clone with a count of one. DNA for the CDR3: TGTGCCAGCAGTTTAGGGGGACTCTCGCTGGAACCGCAGTATTTT. Its translation: CASSLGGLSLEPQYF. V is TRBV27 and J is TRBJ2-3; D is possibly TRBD2 (6 bases). V lost 2 bases to trimming and J lost 10 bases, with 19 bases between them. The germline V gene has CDR1 MNHEY and CDR2 SMNVEV (reference sequence). This CDR3 contains 15 residues.

V usage is TRBV11-2 and J usage is TRBJ1-5; tentatively, D is TRBD1 (5 bases). This CDR3 is 15 amino acids long. Trimming took 3 bases from V and 3 from J, leaving 12 bases between them. Looked up from germline, CDR1 is SGHAT and CDR2 is FQNNGV. CDR3 residues: CASSLWGGYNQPQHF. The CDR3 DNA reads as TGTGCCAGCAGCTTGTGGGGGGGATACAATCAGCCCCAGCATTTT.

The chain uses TRBV6-5 and TRBJ2-1, with D maybe TRBD1 (5 bases). Germline lookup yields CDR1 MNHEY and CDR2 SVGAGI. The V and J ends lost 7 bases and 7 bases respectively, with 20 bases between them. The CDR3 loop spans 15 amino acids. The CDR3 nucleotides are TGTGCCAGCACCGGCTCGAGACAAAGGGGAAATGAGCAGTTCTTC. It specifies CASTGSRQRGNEQFF.

The V call is TRBV28, the J call TRBJ1-5; D gene ambiguous. This CDR3 is 14 amino acids long. The germline V gene has CDR1 MDHEN and CDR2 SYDVKM. Trimming pared 2 bases from V and 3 bases from J, leaving 8 bases between. The CDR3 here is CASSLRRLNQPQHF. The CDR3 DNA reads as TGTGCCAGCAGTTTAAGGCGGCTCAATCAGCCCCAGCATTTT.

This chain's CDR3 is CASRAGGEIYGYTF. CDR3 coding DNA: TGTGCCAGCAGAGCAGGGGGAGAAATCTATGGCTACACCTTC. The chain joins TRBV6-5 to TRBJ1-2; 7 bases align to TRBD1. Trimming removed 6 bases from V and 4 bases from J; junction bases left unmatched: 8. CDR3 length equals 14 residues. Germline V gives CDR1 MNHEY, CDR2 SVGAGI.

The rearrangement uses TRBV5-1 and TRBJ2-5, with 7 bases fitting TRBD1. There are 16 residues in the CDR3. Germline CDR1 is SGHRS and CDR2 is YFSETQ. J was trimmed by 1 base and V by 4 bases; bases with no gene match: 10. CDR3 sequence: CASSNRQGPLQETQYF. The CDR3 nucleotides read TGCGCCAGCAGCAACCGACAGGGCCCTCTCCAAGAGACCCAGTACTTC.

The chain links TRBV12-3 or TRBV12-4 to TRBJ2-1, with a weak D call TRBD2 (5 bases). The CDR3 runs 13 residues. V was cut by 7 bases and J by 3 bases, with 10 bases left in between. The CDR3 coding sequence is TGTGCCAGCATATTTGGAGGCTACAATGAGCAGTTCTTC. It encodes CASIFGGYNEQFF.